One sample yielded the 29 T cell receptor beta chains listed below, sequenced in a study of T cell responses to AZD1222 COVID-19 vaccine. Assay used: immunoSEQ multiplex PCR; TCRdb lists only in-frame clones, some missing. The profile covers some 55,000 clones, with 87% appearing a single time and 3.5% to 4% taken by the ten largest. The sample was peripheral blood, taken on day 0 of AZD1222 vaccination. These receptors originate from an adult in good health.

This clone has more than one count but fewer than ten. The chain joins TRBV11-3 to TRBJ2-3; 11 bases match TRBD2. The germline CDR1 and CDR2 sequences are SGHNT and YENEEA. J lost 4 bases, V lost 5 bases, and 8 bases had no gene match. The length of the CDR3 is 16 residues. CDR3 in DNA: TGTGCCAGCAGCCAAGATAGCGGGGGGGCTTCAGATACGCAGTATTTT. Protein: CASSQDSGGASDTQYF.

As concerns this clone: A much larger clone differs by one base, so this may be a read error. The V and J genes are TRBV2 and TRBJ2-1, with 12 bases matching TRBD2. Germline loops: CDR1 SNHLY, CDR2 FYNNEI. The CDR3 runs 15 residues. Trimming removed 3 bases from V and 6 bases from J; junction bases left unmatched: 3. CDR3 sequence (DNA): TGTGCCAGCAGTGAGTCTAGCGGGGGGGCCAATGAGCAGTTCTTC. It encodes CASSESSGGANEQFF.

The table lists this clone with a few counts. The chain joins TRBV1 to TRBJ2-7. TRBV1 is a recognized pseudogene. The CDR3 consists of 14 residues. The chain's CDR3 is CTSSPGPVSYEQYF. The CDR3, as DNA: TGCACCAGCAGCCCCGGACCCGTCTCCTACGAGCAGTACTTC.

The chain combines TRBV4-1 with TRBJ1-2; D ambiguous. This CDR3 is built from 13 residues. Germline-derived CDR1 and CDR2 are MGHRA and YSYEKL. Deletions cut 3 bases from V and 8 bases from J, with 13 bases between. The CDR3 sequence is CASSQDRERGYTF. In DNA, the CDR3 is TGCGCCAGCAGCCAGGATCGGGAGCGCGGCTACACCTTC.

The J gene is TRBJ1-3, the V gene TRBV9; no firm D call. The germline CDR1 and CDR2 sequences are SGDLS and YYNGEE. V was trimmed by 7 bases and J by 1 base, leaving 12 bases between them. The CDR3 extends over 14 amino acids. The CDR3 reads CASGSSNSGNTIYF. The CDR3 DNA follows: TGTGCCAGCGGAAGCAGCAATTCTGGAAACACCATATATTTT.

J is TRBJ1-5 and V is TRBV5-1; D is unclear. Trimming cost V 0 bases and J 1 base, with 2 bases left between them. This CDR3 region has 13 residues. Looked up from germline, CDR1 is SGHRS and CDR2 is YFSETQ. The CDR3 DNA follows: TGCGCCAGCAGCTTGGAAAGCAATCAGCCCCAGCATTTT. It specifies CASSLESNQPQHF.

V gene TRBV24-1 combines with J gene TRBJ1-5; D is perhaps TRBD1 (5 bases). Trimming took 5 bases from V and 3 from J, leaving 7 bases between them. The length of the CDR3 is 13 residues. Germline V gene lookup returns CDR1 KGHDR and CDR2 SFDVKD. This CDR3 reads CATSGQLNQPQHF. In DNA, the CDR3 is TGTGCCACCAGTGGACAGCTCAATCAGCCCCAGCATTTT.

The CDR3 spells CASSEAAAYEQYF. The CDR3 DNA follows: TGTGCCAGCAGTGAAGCGGCAGCCTACGAGCAGTACTTC. This chain uses TRBV6-1 with TRBJ2-7, with unresolved D. Germline loops: CDR1 MNHNS, CDR2 SASEGT. The length of the CDR3 is 13 residues. Trimming removed 0 bases from V and 2 bases from J, with 5 bases in between.

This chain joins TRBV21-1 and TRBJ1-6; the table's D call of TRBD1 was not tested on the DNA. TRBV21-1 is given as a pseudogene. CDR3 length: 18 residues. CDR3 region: CASSSPPGGRGPNSPLHF. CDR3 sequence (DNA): TGTGCCAGCAGCTCACCCCCGGGAGGCAGGGGGCCAAATTCACCCCTCCACTTT.

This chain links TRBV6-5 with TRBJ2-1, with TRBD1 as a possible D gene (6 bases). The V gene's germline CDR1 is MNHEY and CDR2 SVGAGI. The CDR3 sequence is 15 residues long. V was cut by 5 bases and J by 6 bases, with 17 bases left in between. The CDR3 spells CASSPDRYLGNEQFF. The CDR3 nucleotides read TGTGCCAGCAGTCCCGACAGGTACCTGGGCAATGAGCAGTTCTTC.

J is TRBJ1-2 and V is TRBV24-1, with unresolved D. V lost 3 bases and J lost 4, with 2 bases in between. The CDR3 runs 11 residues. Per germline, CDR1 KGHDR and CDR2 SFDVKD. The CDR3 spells CATSDLYGYTF. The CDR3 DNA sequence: TGTGCCACCAGTGATCTCTATGGCTACACCTTC.

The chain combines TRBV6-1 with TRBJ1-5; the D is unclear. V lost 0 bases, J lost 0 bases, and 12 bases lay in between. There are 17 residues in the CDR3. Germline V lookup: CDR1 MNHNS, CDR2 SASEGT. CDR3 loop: CASSEAGSLYSNQPQHF. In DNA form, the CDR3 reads TGTGCCAGCAGTGAAGCTGGCAGTCTTTATAGCAATCAGCCCCAGCATTTT.

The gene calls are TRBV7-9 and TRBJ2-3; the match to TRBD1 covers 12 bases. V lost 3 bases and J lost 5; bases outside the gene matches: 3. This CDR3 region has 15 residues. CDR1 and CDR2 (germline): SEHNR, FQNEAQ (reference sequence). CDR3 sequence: CASSLGQGAGDTQYF. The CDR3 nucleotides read TGTGCCAGCAGCTTGGGACAGGGGGCAGGAGATACGCAGTATTTT.

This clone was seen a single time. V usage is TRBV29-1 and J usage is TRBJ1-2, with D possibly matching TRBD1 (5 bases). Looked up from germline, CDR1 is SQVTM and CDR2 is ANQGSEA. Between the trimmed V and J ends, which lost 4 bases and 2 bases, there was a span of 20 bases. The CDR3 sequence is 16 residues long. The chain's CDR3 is CSVGGWELSSNYGYTF. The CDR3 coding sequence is TGCAGCGTTGGGGGGTGGGAACTTTCATCAAACTATGGCTACACCTTC.

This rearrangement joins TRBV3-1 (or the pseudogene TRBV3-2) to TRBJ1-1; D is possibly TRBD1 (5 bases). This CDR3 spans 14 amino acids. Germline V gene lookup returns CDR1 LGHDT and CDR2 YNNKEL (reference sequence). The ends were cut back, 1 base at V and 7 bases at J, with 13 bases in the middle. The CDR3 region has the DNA TGTGCCAGCAGCCAAGTGGCCGGGGCGGGTGAAGCTTTCTTT. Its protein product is CASSQVAGAGEAFF.

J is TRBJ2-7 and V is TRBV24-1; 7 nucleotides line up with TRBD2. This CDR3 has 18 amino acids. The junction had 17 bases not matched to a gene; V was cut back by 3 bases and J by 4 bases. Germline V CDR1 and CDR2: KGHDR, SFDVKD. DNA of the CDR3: TGTGCCACCAGTGATCCGAGGGGCGGCGGGGGTTTCTTTTACGAGCAGTACTTC. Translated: CATSDPRGGGGFFYEQYF.

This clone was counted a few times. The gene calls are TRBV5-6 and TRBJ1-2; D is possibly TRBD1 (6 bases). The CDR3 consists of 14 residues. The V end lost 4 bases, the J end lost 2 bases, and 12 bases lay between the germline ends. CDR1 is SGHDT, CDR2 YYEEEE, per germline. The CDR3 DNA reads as TGTGCCAGCAGCATACAGGGACCCAACTATGGCTACACCTTC. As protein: CASSIQGPNYGYTF.

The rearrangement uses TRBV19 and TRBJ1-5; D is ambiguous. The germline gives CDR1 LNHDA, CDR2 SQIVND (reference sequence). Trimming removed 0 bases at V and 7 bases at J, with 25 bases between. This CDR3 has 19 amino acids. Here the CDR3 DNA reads TGTGCCAGTAGTATAGAACTACCATACCCTGGGGAGGAAGTCCAGCCCCAGCATTTT. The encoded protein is CASSIELPYPGEEVQPQHF.

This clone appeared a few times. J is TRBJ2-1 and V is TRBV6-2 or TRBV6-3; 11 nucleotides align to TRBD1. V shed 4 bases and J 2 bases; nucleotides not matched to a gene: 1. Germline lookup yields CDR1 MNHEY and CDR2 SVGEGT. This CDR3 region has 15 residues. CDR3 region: CASSWTGGAYNEQFF. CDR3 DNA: TGTGCCAGCAGTTGGACAGGGGGCGCCTACAATGAGCAGTTCTTC.

DNA for the CDR3: TGTGCCAGCAGCTTGGGCGGAGCTAACTATGGCTACACCTTC. This encodes CASSLGGANYGYTF. V gene TRBV5-5 combines with J gene TRBJ1-2, with D hard to call. Germline lookup yields CDR1 SGHKS and CDR2 YYEKEE (reference sequence). Trimming shortened V by 0 bases and J by 0 bases, and 6 bases separated the two germline ends. This CDR3 spans 14 amino acids. The whole variable domain, remainder taken from reference TRBV5-5 and TRBJ1-2, is DAGVTQSPTHLIKTRGQQVTLRCSPISGHKSVSWYQQVLGQGPQFIFQYYEKEERGRGNFPDRFSARQFPNYSSELNVNALLLGDSALYLCASSLGGANYGYTFGSGTRLTVV.

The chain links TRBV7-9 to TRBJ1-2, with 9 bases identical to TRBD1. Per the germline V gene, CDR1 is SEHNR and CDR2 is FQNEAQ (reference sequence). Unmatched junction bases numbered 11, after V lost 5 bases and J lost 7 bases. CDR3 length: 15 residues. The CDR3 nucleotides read TGTGCCAGCAGCCATGGGACAGGGAATCTTGGTGGCTACACCTTC. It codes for CASSHGTGNLGGYTF.

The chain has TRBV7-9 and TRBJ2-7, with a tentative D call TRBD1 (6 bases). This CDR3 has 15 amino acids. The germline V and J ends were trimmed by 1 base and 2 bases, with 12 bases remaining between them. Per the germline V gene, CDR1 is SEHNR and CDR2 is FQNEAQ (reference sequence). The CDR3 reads CASSLVVQGTYEQYF. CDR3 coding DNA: TGTGCCAGCAGCTTAGTGGTCCAGGGGACCTACGAGCAGTACTTC.

In DNA form, the CDR3 reads TGTGCCAGCAGCTTGGGTCTGGTGGAAGAGACCCAGTACTTC. It translates to CASSLGLVEETQYF. The genes are TRBV5-6 and TRBJ2-5; D is undetermined. The ends were cut back, 0 bases at V and 3 bases at J, with 9 bases in the middle. Germline lookup yields CDR1 SGHDT and CDR2 YYEEEE. The CDR3 is made up of 14 amino acids.

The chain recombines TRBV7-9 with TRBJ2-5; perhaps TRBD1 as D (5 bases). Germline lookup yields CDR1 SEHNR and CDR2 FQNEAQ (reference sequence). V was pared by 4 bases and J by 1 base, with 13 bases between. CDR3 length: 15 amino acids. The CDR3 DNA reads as TGTGCCAGCAGCTCGACAGTGCCGATCCAAGAGACCCAGTACTTC. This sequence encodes CASSSTVPIQETQYF.

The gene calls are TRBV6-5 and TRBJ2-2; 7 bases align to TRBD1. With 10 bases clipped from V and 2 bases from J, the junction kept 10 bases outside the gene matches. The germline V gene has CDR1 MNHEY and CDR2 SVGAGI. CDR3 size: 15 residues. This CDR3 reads CATGFGTENTGELFF. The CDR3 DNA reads TGTGCCACCGGATTCGGGACAGAAAACACCGGGGAGCTGTTTTTT.

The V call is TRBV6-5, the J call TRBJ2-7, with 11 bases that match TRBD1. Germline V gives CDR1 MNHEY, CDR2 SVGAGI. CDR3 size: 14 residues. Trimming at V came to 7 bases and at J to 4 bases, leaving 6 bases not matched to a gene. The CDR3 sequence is CASNTGTGGYEQYF. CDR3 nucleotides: TGTGCCAGCAATACCGGGACAGGGGGTTACGAGCAGTACTTC.

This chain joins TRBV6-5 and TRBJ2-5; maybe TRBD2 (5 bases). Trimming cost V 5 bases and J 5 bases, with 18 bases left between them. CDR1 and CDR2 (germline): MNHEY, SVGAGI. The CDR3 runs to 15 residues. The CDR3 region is CASSRPGVGLETQYF. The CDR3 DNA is TGTGCCAGCAGTCGTCCCGGGGTTGGGTTGGAGACCCAGTACTTC.

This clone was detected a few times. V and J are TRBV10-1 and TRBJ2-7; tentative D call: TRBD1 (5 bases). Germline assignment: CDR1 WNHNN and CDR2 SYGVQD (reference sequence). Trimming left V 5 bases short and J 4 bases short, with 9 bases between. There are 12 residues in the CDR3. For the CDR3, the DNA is TGCGCCAGCAGTTCTACAGGATACGAGCAGTACTTC. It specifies CASSSTGYEQYF.

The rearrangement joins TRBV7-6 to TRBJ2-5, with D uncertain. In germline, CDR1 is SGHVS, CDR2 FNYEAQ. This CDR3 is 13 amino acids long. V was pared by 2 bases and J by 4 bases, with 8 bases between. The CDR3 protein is CASSLLVRETQYF. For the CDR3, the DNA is TGTGCCAGCAGCTTATTGGTTAGAGAGACCCAGTACTTC.